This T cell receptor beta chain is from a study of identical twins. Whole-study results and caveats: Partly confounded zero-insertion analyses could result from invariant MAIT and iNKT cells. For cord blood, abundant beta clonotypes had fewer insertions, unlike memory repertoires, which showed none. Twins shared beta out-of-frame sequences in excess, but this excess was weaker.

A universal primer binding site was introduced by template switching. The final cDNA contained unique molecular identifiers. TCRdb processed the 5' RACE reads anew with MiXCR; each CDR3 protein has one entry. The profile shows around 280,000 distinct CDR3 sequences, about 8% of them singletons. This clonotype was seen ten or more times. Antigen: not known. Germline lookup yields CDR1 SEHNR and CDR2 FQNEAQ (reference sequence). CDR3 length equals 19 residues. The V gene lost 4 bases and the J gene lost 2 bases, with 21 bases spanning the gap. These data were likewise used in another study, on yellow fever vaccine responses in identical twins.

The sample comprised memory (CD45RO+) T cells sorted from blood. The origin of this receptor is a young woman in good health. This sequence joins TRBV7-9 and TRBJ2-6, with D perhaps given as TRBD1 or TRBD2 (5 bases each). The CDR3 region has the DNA TGTGCCAGCAGCTCTAGACTGGGGGAAAACTCAGCTGGGGCCAACGTCCTGACTTTC. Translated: CASSSRLGENSAGANVLTF. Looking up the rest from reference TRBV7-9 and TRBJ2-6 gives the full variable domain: DTGVSQNPRHKITKRGQNVTFRCDPISEHNRLYWYRQTLGQGPEFLTYFQNEAQLEKSRLLSDRFSAERPKGSFSTLEIQRTEQGDSAMYLCASSSRLGENSAGANVLTFGAGSRLTVL.